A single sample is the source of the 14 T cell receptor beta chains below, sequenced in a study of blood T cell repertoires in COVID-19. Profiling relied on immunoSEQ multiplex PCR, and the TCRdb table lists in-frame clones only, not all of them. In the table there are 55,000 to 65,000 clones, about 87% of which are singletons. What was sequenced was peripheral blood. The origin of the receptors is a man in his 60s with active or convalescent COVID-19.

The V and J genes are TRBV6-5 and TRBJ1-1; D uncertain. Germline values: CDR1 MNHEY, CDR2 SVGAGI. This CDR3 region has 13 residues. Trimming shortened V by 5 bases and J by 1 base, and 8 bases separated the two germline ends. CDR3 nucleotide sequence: TGTGCCAGCAGTCCCACACAGAACACTGAAGCTTTCTTT. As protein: CASSPTQNTEAFF.

The CDR3 nucleotides are TGTGCCAGCAGCTTAGCGGCGGTAAACACCATATATTTT. Its translation is CASSLAAVNTIYF. This chain joins TRBV7-2 and TRBJ1-3, with D unresolved. Germline assignment: CDR1 SGHTA and CDR2 FQGNSA. The CDR3 is 13 amino acids. Trimming took 0 bases from V and 6 from J, leaving 6 bases between them.

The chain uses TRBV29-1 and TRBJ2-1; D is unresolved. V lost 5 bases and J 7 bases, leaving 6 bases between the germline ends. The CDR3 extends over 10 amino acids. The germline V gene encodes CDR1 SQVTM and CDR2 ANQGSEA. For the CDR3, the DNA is TGCAGCGTTATCGAGAATGAGCAGTTCTTC. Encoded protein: CSVIENEQFF.

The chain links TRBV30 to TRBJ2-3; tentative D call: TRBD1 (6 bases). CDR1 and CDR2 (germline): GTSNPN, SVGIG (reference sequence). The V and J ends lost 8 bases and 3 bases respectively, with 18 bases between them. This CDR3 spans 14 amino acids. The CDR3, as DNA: TGTGCCCGGGCCCCGACAGGATTGACAGATACGCAGTATTTT. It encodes CARAPTGLTDTQYF.

CDR3 in DNA: TGTGCCAGCAGTTCCAACCGGGGGGCAAGCAATCAGCCCCAGCATTTT. This sequence encodes CASSSNRGASNQPQHF. The gene calls are TRBV28 and TRBJ1-5, with D perhaps matching TRBD1 (6 bases). Trimming pared 4 bases from V and 1 base from J, leaving 14 bases between. The CDR3 has 16 amino acids. CDR1 and CDR2 (germline): MDHEN, SYDVKM.

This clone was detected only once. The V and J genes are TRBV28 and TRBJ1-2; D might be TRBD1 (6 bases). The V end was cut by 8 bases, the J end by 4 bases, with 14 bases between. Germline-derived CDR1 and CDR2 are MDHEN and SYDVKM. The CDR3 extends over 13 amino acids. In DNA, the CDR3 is TGTGCCAGCGGACGACAGGAACCCTATGGCTACACCTTC. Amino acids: CASGRQEPYGYTF.

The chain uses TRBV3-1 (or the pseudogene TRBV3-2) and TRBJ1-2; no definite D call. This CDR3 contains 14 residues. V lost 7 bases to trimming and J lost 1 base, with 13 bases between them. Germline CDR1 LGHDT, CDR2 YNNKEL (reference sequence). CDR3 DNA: TGTGCCAGCACCAGGTTGGGAGGTAACTATGGCTACACCTTC. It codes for CASTRLGGNYGYTF.

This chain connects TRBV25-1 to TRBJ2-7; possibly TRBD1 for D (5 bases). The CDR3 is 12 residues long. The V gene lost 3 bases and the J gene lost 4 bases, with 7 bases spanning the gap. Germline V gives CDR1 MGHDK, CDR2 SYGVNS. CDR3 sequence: CASSDQGYEQYF. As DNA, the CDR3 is TGTGCCAGCAGTGATCAGGGATACGAGCAGTACTTC.

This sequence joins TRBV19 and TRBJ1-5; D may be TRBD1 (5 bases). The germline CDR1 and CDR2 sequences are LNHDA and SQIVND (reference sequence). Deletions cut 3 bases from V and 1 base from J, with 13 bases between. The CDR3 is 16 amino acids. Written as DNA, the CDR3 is TGTGCCAGTAGTATGGGGGGGGTATTGAGCAATCAGCCCCAGCATTTT. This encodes CASSMGGVLSNQPQHF.

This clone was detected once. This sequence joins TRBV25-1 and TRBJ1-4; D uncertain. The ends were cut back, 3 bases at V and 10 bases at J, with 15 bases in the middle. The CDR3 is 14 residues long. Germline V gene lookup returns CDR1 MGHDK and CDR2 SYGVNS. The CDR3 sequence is CASSDEEKFRKLFF. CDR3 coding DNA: TGTGCCAGCAGTGATGAGGAGAAGTTTCGAAAACTGTTTTTT. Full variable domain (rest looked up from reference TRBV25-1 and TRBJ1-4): EADIYQTPRYLVIGTGKKITLECSQTMGHDKMYWYQQDPGMELHLIHYSYGVNSTEKGDLSSESTVSRIRTEHFPLTLESARPSHTSQYLCASSDEEKFRKLFFGSGTQLSVL.

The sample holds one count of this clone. DNA for the CDR3: TGTGCCAGCAGCACCCGACTAGCGAACACCGGGGAGCTGTTTTTT. This codes for CASSTRLANTGELFF. The genes are TRBV5-4 and TRBJ2-2; a possible D gene is TRBD2 (6 bases). The germline V gene has CDR1 SGHNT and CDR2 YYREEE (reference sequence). Trimming left V 4 bases short and J 0 bases short, with 10 bases between. CDR3 size: 15 residues.

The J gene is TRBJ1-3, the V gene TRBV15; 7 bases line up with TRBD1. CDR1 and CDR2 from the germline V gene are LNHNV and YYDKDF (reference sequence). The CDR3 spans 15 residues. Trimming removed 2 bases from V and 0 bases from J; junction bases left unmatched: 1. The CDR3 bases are TGTGCCACCAGCAGAAACAGGGGCTCTGGAAACACCATATATTTT. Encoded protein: CATSRNRGSGNTIYF.

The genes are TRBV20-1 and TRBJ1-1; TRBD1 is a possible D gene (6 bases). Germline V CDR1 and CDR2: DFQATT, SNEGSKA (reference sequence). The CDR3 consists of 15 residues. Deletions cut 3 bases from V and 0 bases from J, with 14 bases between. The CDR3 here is CSASSMTGVNTEAFF. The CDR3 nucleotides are TGCAGTGCTAGTTCGATGACAGGAGTGAACACTGAAGCTTTCTTT.

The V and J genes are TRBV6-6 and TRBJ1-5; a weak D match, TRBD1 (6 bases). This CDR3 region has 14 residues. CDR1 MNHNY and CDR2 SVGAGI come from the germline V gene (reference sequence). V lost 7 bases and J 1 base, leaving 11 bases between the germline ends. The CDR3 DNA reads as TGTGCCAGCACCTACGGGACAAGCAATCAGCCCCAGCATTTT. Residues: CASTYGTSNQPQHF.